The sample holds a few counts of the clone carrying this T cell receptor beta chain. The antigen is undetermined. The CDR3 consists of 21 residues. Germline CDR1 SGHRS, CDR2 YFSETQ. V was pared by 3 bases and J by 1 base, with 16 bases of the junction left unmatched. Included in the TCR beta cDNA libraries were unique molecular identifiers. TCRdb independently ran MiXCR on the PCR reads; one entry per CDR3 protein. In the table there are about 540,000 distinct CDR3 sequences, around 34% of which are singletons. The data stem from a study of post-analysis software for immune sequencing data. About the study: Disease courses included relapsing-remitting, secondary progressive and progressive-relapsing multiple sclerosis. Study observations and caveats: The normalized Chao1 diversity of multiple sclerosis patients was significantly lower than that of controls. Patients showed TRBV5-6, TRBV5-1 and TRBV20-1 among 4 or 5 TRBV segments more frequent than in controls.

The sample was blood. This TCR derives from a girl aged 2-17 years with multiple sclerosis. This chain joins TRBV5-1 and TRBJ2-1, with TRBD2 matching over 13 bases. The chain's CDR3 is CASSSDASLAGGLRSYNEQFF. Here the CDR3 DNA reads TGCGCCAGCAGCTCGGATGCTTCACTAGCGGGGGGGCTTAGGTCCTACAATGAGCAGTTCTTC.